A single sample is the source of the 20 T cell receptor beta chains below, sequenced in a study of OX40 agonist ivuxolimab in advanced cancers. Profiling relied on immunoSEQ multiplex PCR, and the TCRdb table lists in-frame clones only, not all of them. Seen here are roughly 23,000 clones, around 80% observed once, and the top ten hold approximately 13%. The sample consisted of CD4+ or CD8+ T cells sorted from blood, taken in a trial of the OX40 agonist ivuxolimab. The receptors come from an adult with an advanced solid tumor such as melanoma, head and neck, liver or kidney cancer.

The rearrangement links TRBV6-5 to TRBJ1-2; D may be TRBD1 (5 bases). The CDR3 has 14 amino acids. In germline, CDR1 is MNHEY, CDR2 SVGAGI. Trimming removed 0 bases at V and 10 bases at J, with 15 bases between. In DNA, the CDR3 is TGTGCCAGCAGTTACTCGCGCTCGGACATAAACTACACCTTC. This gives the protein CASSYSRSDINYTF.

A remark on this clone: Compared with germline, one end of the junction differs, possibly owing to a read error. V usage is TRBV15 and J usage is TRBJ1-2; D may be TRBD1 (6 bases). This CDR3 comprises 14 residues. Germline V gives CDR1 LNHNV, CDR2 YYDKDF (reference sequence). CDR3 region: CATSRDFGARGYIF. The CDR3 bases are TGTGCCACCAGCAGAGATTTTGGGGCCAGGGGCTACATCTTC.

This clone was found a few times. This chain uses TRBV7-3 with TRBJ1-2; no firm D call. The V end lost 5 bases, the J end lost 0 bases, and 13 bases lay between the germline ends. Germline V gives CDR1 SGHTA, CDR2 FQGTGA. This CDR3 is 15 amino acids long. CDR3 sequence reads: CASSLKTVTNYGYTF. CDR3 in DNA: TGTGCCAGCAGCCTTAAAACGGTTACTAACTATGGCTACACCTTC.

This clone was counted a single time. CDR3 in amino acids: CASSRQGAANTEAFF. In nucleotides, the CDR3 is TGTGCCAGCAGCCGACAGGGGGCGGCGAACACTGAAGCTTTCTTT. The chain employs TRBV14 and TRBJ1-1; TRBD1 agrees at 10 bases. V lost 4 bases to trimming and J lost 1 base; unmatched junction nucleotides: 3. From germline, CDR1 is SGHDN and CDR2 FVKESK. The CDR3 has 15 amino acids.

This clone occurred once. The genes are TRBV5-6 and TRBJ1-2, with a tentative D call TRBD1 (6 bases). The CDR3 extends over 15 amino acids. Trimming shortened V by 5 bases and J by 4 bases, and 18 bases separated the two germline ends. Germline lookup yields CDR1 SGHDT and CDR2 YYEEEE. The DNA of the CDR3 is TGTGCCAGCAGATATGGAACAGGGACCCTCTATGGCTACACCTTC. It encodes CASRYGTGTLYGYTF.

This chain joins TRBV19 and TRBJ1-1; D remains unclear. The V and J ends lost 4 bases and 1 base respectively, with 16 bases between them. This CDR3 is 16 amino acids long. Looked up from germline, CDR1 is LNHDA and CDR2 is SQIVND (reference sequence). This CDR3 is CASSTSGPRWNTEAFF. CDR3 coding DNA: TGTGCCAGTAGTACCTCGGGCCCCCGCTGGAACACTGAAGCTTTCTTT.

This clone showed up just once. The junction differs from germline at one of its ends, possibly a read error. V gene TRBV7-7 combines with J gene TRBJ1-6; TRBD1 matches at 9 bases. Germline CDR1 is SSHAT and CDR2 is FNYEAQ (reference sequence). This CDR3 is 15 amino acids long. DNA of the CDR3: TGTGCTAGCAGCTGTCTGGGACAGGGAGATTCACCCCTCCACTTT. As protein: CASSCLGQGDSPLHF.

This clone occurred once. The V gene is TRBV16, the J gene TRBJ1-2; tentatively, D is TRBD1 (6 bases). V lost 2 bases, J lost 4 bases, and 14 bases lay in between. The CDR3 is 15 residues long. CDR1 is KGHSY, CDR2 FQNENV, per germline. CDR3 loop: CASSQEVLGGYGYTF. Here the CDR3 DNA reads TGTGCCAGCAGCCAAGAGGTCCTAGGGGGCTATGGCTACACCTTC.

The rearrangement joins TRBV6-4 to TRBJ2-2, with 7 positions matching TRBD2. Trimming took 6 bases from V and 6 from J; bases not matched to a gene: 4. The CDR3 covers 13 residues. Germline V CDR1 and CDR2: MRHNA, SNTAGT. CDR3 nucleotides: TGTGCCAGCAGCCCCCGGGGGGCCGGGGAGCTGTTTTTT. Translated: CASSPRGAGELFF.

The chain recombines TRBV27 with TRBJ2-7; weak D call: TRBD1 (6 bases). Deletions cut 8 bases from V and 1 base from J, with 12 bases between. CDR3 size: 13 residues. From germline, CDR1 is MNHEY and CDR2 SMNVEV (reference sequence). CDR3 residues: CASVGQSSYEQYF. CDR3 bases: TGTGCCAGCGTAGGACAGAGTTCCTACGAGCAGTACTTC.

V usage is TRBV21-1 and J usage is TRBJ1-2. TRBV21-1 is flagged as a pseudogene. This CDR3 comprises 12 residues. This chain's CDR3 is CASRRRDYGYTF. CDR3 bases: TGTGCCAGCAGAAGGAGGGACTATGGCTACACCTTC.

This rearrangement joins TRBV4-3 to TRBJ2-5; no clear D gene. V dropped 0 bases and J dropped 2 bases, with 13 bases sitting between them. Germline loops: CDR1 LGHNA, CDR2 YSLEER. The length of the CDR3 is 16 residues. CDR3 residues: CASSQDRMARQETQYF. CDR3 DNA: TGCGCCAGCAGCCAAGATAGGATGGCACGTCAAGAGACCCAGTACTTC.

This sequence joins TRBV5-6 and TRBJ2-7; tentatively, D is TRBD2 (5 bases). V was shortened by 0 bases and J by 5 bases, with 9 bases between the two germline ends. The germline V gene encodes CDR1 SGHDT and CDR2 YYEEEE. CDR3 length equals 13 residues. The CDR3 DNA reads TGTGCCAGCAGCTTGGGAAATAGCGACGAGCAGTACTTC. Protein: CASSLGNSDEQYF.

The CDR3 DNA reads TGTGCCAGCAGTGACGAAAGGGGCCCAGATACGCAGTATTTT. Residues: CASSDERGPDTQYF. The chain recombines TRBV6-1 with TRBJ2-3, with TRBD1 as a possible D gene (5 bases). V lost 3 bases and J lost 4, with 11 bases in between. This CDR3 has 14 amino acids. CDR1 is MNHNS, CDR2 SASEGT, per germline.

The CDR3 DNA reads TGCGCCAGCAGCCAAGACGCGGGGGCCTACGAGCAGTACTTC. It yields the protein CASSQDAGAYEQYF. The V call is TRBV4-3, the J call TRBJ2-7, with 7 bases fitting TRBD2. J was trimmed by 2 bases and V by 0 bases; bases with no gene match: 1. CDR1 and CDR2 from the germline V gene are LGHNA and YSLEER. CDR3 length: 14 amino acids.

This clone appeared a single time. A read error may produce the germline difference seen at one junction end. The genes are TRBV28 and TRBJ1-2; D gene uncertain. CDR3 length: 14 amino acids. Germline V gene sequence: CDR1 MDHEN, CDR2 SYDVKM. DNA of the CDR3: TGTGCCAGCAGTTTATTTCGTGCCTCCTGGGGTCAGAACTTC. This codes for CASSLFRASWGQNF.

The V gene is TRBV6-5, the J gene TRBJ1-1, with 8 bases matching TRBD1. V shed 6 bases, J shed 3 bases, and the junction held 9 bases outside the gene matches. From germline, CDR1 is MNHEY and CDR2 SVGAGI. The CDR3 loop spans 15 amino acids. The CDR3 protein is CASREYRGLDTEAFF. The CDR3, as DNA: TGTGCCAGCAGGGAATACAGGGGGTTAGACACTGAAGCTTTCTTT.

The chain has TRBV19 and TRBJ2-7; no clear D. V was shortened by 5 bases and J by 4 bases, with 21 bases between the two germline ends. CDR1 is LNHDA, CDR2 SQIVND, per germline (reference sequence). CDR3 length equals 16 residues. For the CDR3, the DNA is TGTGCCAGTAGTTTGGGTTCAACAGCCCCTGAATACGAGCAGTACTTC. It yields the protein CASSLGSTAPEYEQYF.

This clone was observed a few times. J is TRBJ2-4 and V is TRBV5-6; tentative D call: TRBD1 (6 bases). The CDR3 extends over 16 amino acids. Trimming cost V 4 bases and J 0 bases, with 14 bases left between them. Germline loops: CDR1 SGHDT, CDR2 YYEEEE. The CDR3 region has the DNA TGTGCCAGCAGCCAGGGGCTAGTACTAGCCAAAAACATTCAGTACTTC. Translation gives CASSQGLVLAKNIQYF.

The chain carries TRBV9 and TRBJ1-2; D is ambiguous. The CDR3 runs to 14 residues. The germline CDR1 and CDR2 sequences are SGDLS and YYNGEE. V lost 0 bases to trimming and J lost 4 bases, with 10 bases between them. The CDR3 DNA sequence: TGTGCCAGCAGCGTAGGGTTAACTGGCTATGGCTACACCTTC. The encoded protein is CASSVGLTGYGYTF.